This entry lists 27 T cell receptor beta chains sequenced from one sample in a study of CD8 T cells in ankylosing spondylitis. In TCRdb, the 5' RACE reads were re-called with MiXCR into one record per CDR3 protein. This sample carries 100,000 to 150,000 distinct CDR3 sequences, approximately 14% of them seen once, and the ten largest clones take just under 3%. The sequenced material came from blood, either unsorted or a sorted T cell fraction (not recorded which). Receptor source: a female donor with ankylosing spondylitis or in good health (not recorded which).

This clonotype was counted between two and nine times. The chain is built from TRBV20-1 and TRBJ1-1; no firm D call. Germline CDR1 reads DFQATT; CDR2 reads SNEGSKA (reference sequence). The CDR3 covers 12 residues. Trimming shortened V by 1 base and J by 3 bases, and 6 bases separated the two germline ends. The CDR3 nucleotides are TGCAGTGCTAGAGTCGGGGACACTGAAGCTTTCTTT. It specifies CSARVGDTEAFF.

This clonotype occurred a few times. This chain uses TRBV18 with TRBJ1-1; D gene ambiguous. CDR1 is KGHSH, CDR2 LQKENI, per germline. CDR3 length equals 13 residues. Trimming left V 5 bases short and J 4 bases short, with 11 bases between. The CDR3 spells CASSSDTSTEAFF. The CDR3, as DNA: TGTGCCAGCTCATCAGACACTTCCACTGAAGCTTTCTTT.

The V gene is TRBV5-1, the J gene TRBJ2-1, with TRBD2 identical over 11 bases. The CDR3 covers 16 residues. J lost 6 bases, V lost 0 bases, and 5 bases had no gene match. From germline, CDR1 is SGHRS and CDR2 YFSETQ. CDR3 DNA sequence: TGCGCCAGCAGCTTGGCCGTCCTAGCGGGAGGCAATGAGCAGTTCTTC. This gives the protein CASSLAVLAGGNEQFF.

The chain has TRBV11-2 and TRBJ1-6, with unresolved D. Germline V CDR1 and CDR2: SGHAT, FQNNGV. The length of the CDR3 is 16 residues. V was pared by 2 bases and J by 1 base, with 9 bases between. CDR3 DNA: TGTGCCAGCAGCTTAAATGAGGCATCCTATAATTCACCCCTCCACTTT. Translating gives CASSLNEASYNSPLHF.

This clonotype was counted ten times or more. In DNA, the CDR3 is TGCGCCAGCAGCTTGGTTTCAACTGAAGCTTTCTTT. Amino acid sequence: CASSLVSTEAFF. The chain combines TRBV5-1 with TRBJ1-1, with D unresolved. This CDR3 contains 12 residues. Germline V lookup: CDR1 SGHRS, CDR2 YFSETQ. Trimming removed 0 bases from V and 5 bases from J, with 5 bases in between.

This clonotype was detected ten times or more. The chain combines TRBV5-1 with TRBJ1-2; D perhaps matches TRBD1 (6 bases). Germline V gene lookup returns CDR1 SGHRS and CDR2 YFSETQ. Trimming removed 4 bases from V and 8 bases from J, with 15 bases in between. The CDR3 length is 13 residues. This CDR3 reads CASSPGARGGYTF. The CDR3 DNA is TGCGCCAGCAGCCCCGGGGCCAGGGGCGGCTACACCTTC.

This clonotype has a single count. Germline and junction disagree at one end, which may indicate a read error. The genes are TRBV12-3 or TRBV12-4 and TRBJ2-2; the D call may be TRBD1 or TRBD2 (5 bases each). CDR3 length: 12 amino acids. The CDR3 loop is CASTQGAGELVF. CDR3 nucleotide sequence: TGTGCCAGCACCCAAGGGGCCGGGGAGCTGGTTTTT.

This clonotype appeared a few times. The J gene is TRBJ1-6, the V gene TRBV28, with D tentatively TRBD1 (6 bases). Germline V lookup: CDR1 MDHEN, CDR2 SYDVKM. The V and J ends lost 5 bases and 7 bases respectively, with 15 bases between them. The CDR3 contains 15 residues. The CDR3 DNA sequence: TGTGCCAGCAGTCCGACAGGCCTGACAAATTCACCCCTCCACTTT. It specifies CASSPTGLTNSPLHF.

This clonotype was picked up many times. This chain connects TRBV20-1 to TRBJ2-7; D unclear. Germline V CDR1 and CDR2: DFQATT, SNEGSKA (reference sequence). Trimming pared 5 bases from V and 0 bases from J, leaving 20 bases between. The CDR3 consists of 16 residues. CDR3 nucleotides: TGCAGTGCTGGGATTGCCCTAACGGCGAGCTCCTACGAGCAGTACTTC. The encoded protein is CSAGIALTASSYEQYF.

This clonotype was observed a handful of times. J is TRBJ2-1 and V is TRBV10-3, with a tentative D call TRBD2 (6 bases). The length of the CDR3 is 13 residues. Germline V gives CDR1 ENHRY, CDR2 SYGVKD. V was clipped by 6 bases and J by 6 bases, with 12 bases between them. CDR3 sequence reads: CAIRLEGGNEQFF. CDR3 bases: TGTGCCATCAGGCTCGAGGGAGGCAATGAGCAGTTCTTC.

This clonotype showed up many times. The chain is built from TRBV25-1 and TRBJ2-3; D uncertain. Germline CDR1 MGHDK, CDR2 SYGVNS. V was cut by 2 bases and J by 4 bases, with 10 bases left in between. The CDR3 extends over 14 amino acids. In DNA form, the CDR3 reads TGTGCCAGCAGTGAACCCAGTCTCCCAGATACGCAGTATTTT. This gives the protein CASSEPSLPDTQYF.

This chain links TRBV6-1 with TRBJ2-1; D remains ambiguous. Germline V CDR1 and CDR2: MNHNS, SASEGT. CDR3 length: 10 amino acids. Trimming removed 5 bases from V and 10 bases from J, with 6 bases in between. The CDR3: CASSIGEQFF. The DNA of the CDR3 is TGTGCCAGCAGTATTGGAGAGCAGTTCTTC.

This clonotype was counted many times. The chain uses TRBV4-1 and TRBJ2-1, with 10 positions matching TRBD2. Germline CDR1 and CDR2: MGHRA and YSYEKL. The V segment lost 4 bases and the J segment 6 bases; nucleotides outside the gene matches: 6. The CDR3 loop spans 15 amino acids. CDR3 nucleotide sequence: TGCGCCAGCAGCCGAACTAGCGGGAACATCAATGAGCAGTTCTTC. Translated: CASSRTSGNINEQFF.

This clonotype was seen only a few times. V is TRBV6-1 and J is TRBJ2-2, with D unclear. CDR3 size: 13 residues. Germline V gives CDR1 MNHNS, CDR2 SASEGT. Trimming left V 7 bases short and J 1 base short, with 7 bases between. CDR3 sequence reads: CASTEMNTGELFF. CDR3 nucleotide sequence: TGTGCCAGCACAGAGATGAACACCGGGGAGCTGTTTTTT.

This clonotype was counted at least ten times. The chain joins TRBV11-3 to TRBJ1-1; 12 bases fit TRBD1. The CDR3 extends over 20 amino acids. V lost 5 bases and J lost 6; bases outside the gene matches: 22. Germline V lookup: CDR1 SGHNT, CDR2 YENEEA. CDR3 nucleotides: TGTGCCAGCAGCCACTATGGGACAGGGGGCTATCACGTGAACTTCCCTGAAGCTTTCTTT. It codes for CASSHYGTGGYHVNFPEAFF.

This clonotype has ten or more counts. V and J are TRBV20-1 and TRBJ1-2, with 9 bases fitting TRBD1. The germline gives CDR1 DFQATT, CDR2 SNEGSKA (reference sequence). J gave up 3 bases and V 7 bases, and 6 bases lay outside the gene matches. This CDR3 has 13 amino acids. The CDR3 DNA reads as TGCAGTGTGAGGGGACAGGGACACTATGGCTACACCTTC. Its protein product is CSVRGQGHYGYTF.

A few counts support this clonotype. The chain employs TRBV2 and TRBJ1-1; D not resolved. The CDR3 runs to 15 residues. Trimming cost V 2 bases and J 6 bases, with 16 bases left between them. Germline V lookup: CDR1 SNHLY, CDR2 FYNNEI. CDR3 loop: CASSEQLLTYAEAFF. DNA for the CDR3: TGTGCCAGCAGTGAACAGCTCCTCACTTATGCTGAAGCTTTCTTT.

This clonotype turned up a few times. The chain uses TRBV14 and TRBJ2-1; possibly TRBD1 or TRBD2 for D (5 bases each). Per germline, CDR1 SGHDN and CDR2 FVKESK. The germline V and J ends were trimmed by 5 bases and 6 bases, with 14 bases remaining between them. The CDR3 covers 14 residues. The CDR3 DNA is TGTGCCAGCAGCTCGCTGGGACCCCTCAATGAGCAGTTCTTC. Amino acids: CASSSLGPLNEQFF.

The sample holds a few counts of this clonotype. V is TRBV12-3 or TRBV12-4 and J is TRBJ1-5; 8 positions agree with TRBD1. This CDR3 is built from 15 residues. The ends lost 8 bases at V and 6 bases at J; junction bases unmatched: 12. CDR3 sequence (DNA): TGTGCCAGCTCTACTTCCGGGACAGGAGGTCAGCCCCAGCATTTT. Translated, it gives CASSTSGTGGQPQHF.

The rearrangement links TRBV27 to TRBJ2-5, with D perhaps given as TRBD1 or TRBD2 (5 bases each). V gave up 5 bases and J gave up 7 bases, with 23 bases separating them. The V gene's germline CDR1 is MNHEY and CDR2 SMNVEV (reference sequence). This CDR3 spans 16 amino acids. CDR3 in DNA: TGTGCCAGCAGTCCATCCTTTGGGACGGTTGACGGGACCCAGTACTTC. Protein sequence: CASSPSFGTVDGTQYF.

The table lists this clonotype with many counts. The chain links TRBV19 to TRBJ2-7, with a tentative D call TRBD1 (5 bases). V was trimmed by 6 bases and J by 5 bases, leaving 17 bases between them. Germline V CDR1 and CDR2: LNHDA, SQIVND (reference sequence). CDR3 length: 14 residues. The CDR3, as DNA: TGTGCCAGTAGAGGTAGAACCCAGGGCGACGAGCAGTACTTC. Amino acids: CASRGRTQGDEQYF.

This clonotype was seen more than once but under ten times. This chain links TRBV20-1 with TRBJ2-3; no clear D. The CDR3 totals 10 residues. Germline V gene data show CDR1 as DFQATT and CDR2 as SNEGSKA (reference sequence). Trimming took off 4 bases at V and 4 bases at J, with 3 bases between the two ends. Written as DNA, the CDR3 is TGCAGTGCTAATCCAGATACGCAGTATTTT. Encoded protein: CSANPDTQYF.

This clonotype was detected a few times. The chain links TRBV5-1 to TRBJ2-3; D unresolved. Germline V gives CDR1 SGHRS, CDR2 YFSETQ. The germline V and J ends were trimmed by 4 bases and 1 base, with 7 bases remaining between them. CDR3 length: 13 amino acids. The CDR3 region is CASSRPGTDTQYF. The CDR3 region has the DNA TGCGCCAGCAGCCGCCCCGGCACAGATACGCAGTATTTT.

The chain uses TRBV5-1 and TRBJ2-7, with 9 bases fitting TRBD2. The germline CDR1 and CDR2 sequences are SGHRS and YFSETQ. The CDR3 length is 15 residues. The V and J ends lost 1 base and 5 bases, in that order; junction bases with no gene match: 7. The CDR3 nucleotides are TGCGCCAGCAGCTTGCTTAGCGGGAGAATCAACGAGCAGTACTTC. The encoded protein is CASSLLSGRINEQYF. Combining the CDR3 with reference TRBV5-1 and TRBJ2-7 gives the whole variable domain KAGVTQTPRYLIKTRGQQVTLSCSPISGHRSVSWYQQTPGQGLQFLFEYFSETQRNKGNFPGRFSGRQFSNSRSEMNVSTLELGDSALYLCASSLLSGRINEQYFGPGTRLTVT.

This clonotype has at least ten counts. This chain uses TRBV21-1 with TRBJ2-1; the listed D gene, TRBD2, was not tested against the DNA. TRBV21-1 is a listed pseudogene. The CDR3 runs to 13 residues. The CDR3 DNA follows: TGTGCCAGCAGCAAAGAGGGCAACGCGGGGCAGTTCTTC. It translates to CASSKEGNAGQFF.

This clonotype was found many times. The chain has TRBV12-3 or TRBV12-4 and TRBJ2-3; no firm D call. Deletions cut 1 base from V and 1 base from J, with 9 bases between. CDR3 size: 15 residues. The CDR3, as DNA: TGTGCCAGCAGTTTAGGTGGAGTTGGCACAGATACGCAGTATTTT. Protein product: CASSLGGVGTDTQYF.

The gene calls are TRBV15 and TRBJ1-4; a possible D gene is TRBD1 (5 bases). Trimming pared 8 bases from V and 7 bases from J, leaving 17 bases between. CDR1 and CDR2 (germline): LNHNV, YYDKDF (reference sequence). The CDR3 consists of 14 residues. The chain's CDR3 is CATGKGQGGEKLFF. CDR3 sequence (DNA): TGTGCCACCGGCAAGGGCCAGGGAGGTGAAAAACTGTTTTTT. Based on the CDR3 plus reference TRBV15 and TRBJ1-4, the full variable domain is DAMVIQNPRYQVTQFGKPVTLSCSQTLNHNVMYWYQQKSSQAPKLLFHYYDKDFNNEADTPDNFQSRRPNTSFCFLDIRSPGLGDTAMYLCATGKGQGGEKLFFGSGTQLSVL.